The clone carrying this TCR beta chain is medium-sized in the sample. Antigen unknown. V was pared by 5 bases and J by 3 bases, with 19 bases between. The CDR3 sequence is 16 residues long. Germline V gene sequence: CDR1 MRHNA, CDR2 SNTAGT. This sample was included in a study of vaccination and CD4 T cells after COVID-19. Regarding the study as a whole: Spike mono-reactive clones accounted for 304 of the 307 vaccine-specific clones found in convalescent patients. The rise in median SARS-CoV-2-reactive clonotypes, from about 20 to 38, was not significant.

Treatment described: roughly 10-day PBMC culture with coronavirus spike peptide pools or control peptides (ViraFEST assay). Prior to the COVID-19 pandemic (2011-2018), the unexposed donor's CD4+ T cells were collected. ViraFEST grew antigen-specific T cells using peptide pools, then sequenced TCRs. Testing used SARS-CoV-2 S/N and four cold-coronavirus spikes on unexposed-donor CD4+ T cells, cells permitting. Oncomine TCR Beta short-read sequencing was applied to DNA from cultured CD4+ T cells. TCRdb re-called the PCR reads through MiXCR, storing one row per CDR3 protein. The data show about 3,600 distinct CDR3 sequences, under 25% seen once.

The receptor was isolated from a human donor in good health. Sample: CD4+ T cells from blood, cultured in vitro. This chain uses TRBV6-4 with TRBJ1-1; D may be TRBD1 (6 bases). CDR3 sequence (DNA): TGTGCCAGCAGTCCTGATGGGGGGGCGCGGGACACTGAAGCTTTCTTT. It translates to CASSPDGGARDTEAFF.